The 5 T cell receptor beta chains reported below all come from one sample, sequenced in a study of blood T cell repertoires in COVID-19. Some clones are missing from TCRdb's copy, which holds only in-frame ones; the method was immunoSEQ multiplex PCR. The data hold over 200,000 clones, with more than 85% observed a single time. Sequenced material: peripheral blood. The receptors originated from a man aged 35 to 55 with acute or convalescent COVID-19.

The chain employs TRBV4-3 and TRBJ2-5; TRBD1 matches 7 bases. The trim removed 0 bases at V and 5 bases at J, leaving 6 bases unmatched. CDR1 LGHNA and CDR2 YSLEER come from the germline V gene. This CDR3 spans 15 amino acids. DNA of the CDR3: TGCGCCAGCAGCCAAGATAGAAGGGGGCCTGAGACCCAGTACTTC. Its protein product is CASSQDRRGPETQYF.

The rearrangement joins TRBV18 to TRBJ1-1; the D is unclear. This CDR3 spans 15 amino acids. V was trimmed by 1 base and J by 3 bases, leaving 12 bases between them. Germline V gene sequence: CDR1 KGHSH, CDR2 LQKENI. Here the CDR3 DNA reads TGTGCCAGCTCACCACAGAGGGAGTCCTACACTGAAGCTTTCTTT. It translates to CASSPQRESYTEAFF.

Points on this clone: The sample has other DNA sequences that encode this CDR3 too. The chain couples TRBV6-5 to TRBJ1-1, with D maybe TRBD1 (6 bases). Germline CDR1 MNHEY, CDR2 SVGAGI. Trimming removed 6 bases from V and 1 base from J, with 12 bases in between. The CDR3 contains 14 residues. The DNA of the CDR3 is TGTGCCAGCAGCCTACAGGGTTGGAACACTGAAGCTTTCTTT. It is translated as CASSLQGWNTEAFF.

The J gene is TRBJ2-2, the V gene TRBV29-1, with D uncertain. The germline gives CDR1 SQVTM, CDR2 ANQGSEA. The CDR3 consists of 14 residues. V was cut by 0 bases and J by 5 bases, with 10 bases left in between. The CDR3 sequence: CSVEDLVETGELFF. CDR3 nucleotide sequence: TGCAGCGTTGAAGATCTGGTAGAGACCGGGGAGCTGTTTTTT.

This chain joins TRBV3-1 (or the pseudogene TRBV3-2) and TRBJ1-6; perhaps TRBD1 as D (6 bases). Trimming pared 1 base from V and 5 bases from J, leaving 15 bases between. The length of the CDR3 is 17 residues. In germline, CDR1 is LGHDT, CDR2 YNNKEL (reference sequence). CDR3 protein: CASSQGLAGTHNSPLHF. Here the CDR3 DNA reads TGTGCCAGCAGCCAAGGCCTCGCCGGGACACATAATTCACCCCTCCACTTT.